The 16 T cell receptor beta chains given below trace back to one sample, sequenced in a study of T cells in Graves' hyperthyroidism and ophthalmopathy. Amplification yielded TCR beta CDR3 regions, with RNA transcripts as the source. When the TCR CDR3 underwent first-round RT-PCR, the HTBI primer set was used. TCRdb re-called the multiplex PCR reads with MiXCR, one entry per CDR3 protein. The sample consists of roughly 400,000 distinct CDR3 sequences, 11% to 15% of them appearing once. Sequenced sample: blood. The receptors here all came from a man aged 45-65 years with Graves' ophthalmopathy.

This chain joins TRBV20-1 and TRBJ2-7; TRBD2 aligns across 11 bases. After removal of 4 bases from V and 0 bases from J, the junction contained 2 bases not matched to a gene. CDR3 size: 14 residues. Germline values: CDR1 DFQATT, CDR2 SNEGSKA (reference sequence). CDR3 sequence reads: CSATTSGGSYEQYF. In DNA form, the CDR3 reads TGCAGTGCTACTACTAGCGGGGGCTCCTACGAGCAGTACTTC.

The rearrangement joins TRBV10-1 to TRBJ1-1; D might be TRBD1 (5 bases). The CDR3 contains 15 residues. From germline, CDR1 is WNHNN and CDR2 SYGVQD (reference sequence). The V and J ends lost 5 bases and 1 base respectively, with 14 bases between them. In nucleotides, the CDR3 is TGCGCCAGCAGTAGAAATCTGGGGGAGAACACTGAAGCTTTCTTT. Translation gives CASSRNLGENTEAFF.

This clonotype was recorded many times. CDR3 residues: CASIKTGGRYNEQFF. CDR3 DNA: TGTGCCAGCATCAAAACAGGGGGCCGCTACAATGAGCAGTTCTTC. The rearrangement links TRBV11-1 to TRBJ2-1; 9 bases map to TRBD1. J lost 3 bases, V lost 7 bases, and 7 bases had no gene match. CDR3 length: 15 amino acids. Germline V CDR1 and CDR2: SGHAT, FQDESV (reference sequence).

This clonotype was observed a handful of times. The chain has TRBV19 and TRBJ1-5, with 7 bases fitting TRBD1. This CDR3 spans 15 amino acids. Germline loops: CDR1 LNHDA, CDR2 SQIVND (reference sequence). Trimming removed 4 bases from V and 3 bases from J; junction bases left unmatched: 6. Here the CDR3 DNA reads TGTGCCAGTAGTAAAGACGGGACAGCCAATCAGCCCCAGCATTTT. Translating it yields CASSKDGTANQPQHF.

This clonotype was detected ten times or more. V and J are TRBV3-1 and TRBJ1-1, with 7 positions matching TRBD1. The CDR3 is made up of 12 amino acids. The germline CDR1 and CDR2 sequences are LGHDT and YNNKEL (reference sequence). The V and J ends lost 1 base and 9 bases, in that order; junction bases with no gene match: 2. The CDR3 DNA sequence: TGTGCCAGCAGCCAAGGACAGGGTAAAGCTTTCTTT. It yields the protein CASSQGQGKAFF.

The V gene is TRBV20-1, the J gene TRBJ2-7; 10 nucleotides line up with TRBD2. Losses at the gene ends were 0 bases for V and 3 bases for J; bases not matched to a gene: 8. Germline CDR1 reads DFQATT; CDR2 reads SNEGSKA (reference sequence). This CDR3 is built from 16 residues. The CDR3 nucleotides read TGCAGTGCTAGAGATCTACAGGCTAGCGGGAGCTACGAGCAGTACTTC. It translates to CSARDLQASGSYEQYF.

This clonotype was seen ten or more times. CDR3 region: CASGGSARSYNEQFF. The CDR3 DNA reads as TGTGCCAGTGGCGGGTCTGCTCGGTCCTACAATGAGCAGTTCTTC. The chain recombines TRBV28 with TRBJ2-1, with D maybe TRBD2 (5 bases). V lost 9 bases and J 1 base, leaving 16 bases between the germline ends. Germline CDR1 and CDR2: MDHEN and SYDVKM. The CDR3 has 15 residues.

Many counts were recorded for this clonotype. The chain carries TRBV20-1 and TRBJ2-7; a possible D gene is TRBD2 (6 bases). The CDR3 totals 14 residues. V gave up 5 bases and J gave up 2 bases, with 16 bases separating them. Germline CDR1 DFQATT, CDR2 SNEGSKA (reference sequence). The CDR3 coding sequence is TGCAGTGCTCCGAGACCGGGAGCGACCTACGAGCAGTACTTC. This encodes CSAPRPGATYEQYF.

This clonotype was counted ten times or more. The CDR3: CASKGVTEAFF. The CDR3 region has the DNA TGTGCCAGCAAGGGGGTGACTGAAGCTTTCTTT. The chain has TRBV28 and TRBJ1-1, with a possible D match to TRBD1 (6 bases). The CDR3 length is 11 residues. V lost 7 bases and J lost 5, with 8 bases in between. Germline CDR1 reads MDHEN; CDR2 reads SYDVKM.

This clonotype was recorded many times. CDR3 DNA sequence: TGTGCCACCAGTGAATGGGACACCGGTGCTAATCAGCCCCAGCATTTT. Residues: CATSEWDTGANQPQHF. This chain joins TRBV24-1 and TRBJ1-5; D possibly corresponds to TRBD1 (6 bases). V shed 4 bases and J shed 4 bases, with 16 bases lying between them. The CDR3 runs 16 residues. Germline V CDR1 and CDR2: KGHDR, SFDVKD.

The V call is TRBV19, the J call TRBJ2-7; the D gene is possibly TRBD2 (5 bases). With 7 bases removed from V and 3 bases from J, the gap between germline ends came to 22 bases. The CDR3 consists of 16 residues. CDR1 and CDR2 (germline): LNHDA, SQIVND (reference sequence). The CDR3 here is CASTPRGGGLLYEQYF. The DNA for the CDR3 is TGTGCCAGTACCCCGAGAGGCGGCGGGCTACTCTACGAGCAGTACTTC.

This clonotype was counted at least ten times. The chain couples TRBV5-1 to TRBJ2-1; no definite D call. This CDR3 contains 13 residues. V dropped 3 bases and J dropped 9 bases, with 13 bases sitting between them. The germline gives CDR1 SGHRS, CDR2 YFSETQ. CDR3 in amino acids: CASSSIIEREQFF. The CDR3 bases are TGCGCCAGCAGCTCGATAATAGAACGTGAGCAGTTCTTC.

The sample holds many counts of this clonotype. This chain links TRBV5-1 with TRBJ2-5; D may be TRBD1 (6 bases). Between the trimmed V and J ends, which lost 4 bases and 2 bases, there was a span of 15 bases. Per germline, CDR1 SGHRS and CDR2 YFSETQ. This CDR3 is built from 15 residues. CDR3 loop: CASSNRDTVQETQYF. CDR3 in DNA: TGCGCCAGCAGCAACCGGGACACAGTGCAAGAGACCCAGTACTTC. The whole variable domain, filled in from reference TRBV5-1 and TRBJ2-5, reads KAGVTQTPRYLIKTRGQQVTLSCSPISGHRSVSWYQQTPGQGLQFLFEYFSETQRNKGNFPGRFSGRQFSNSRSEMNVSTLELGDSALYLCASSNRDTVQETQYFGPGTRLLVL.

As for this clonotype: This may arise from a read error, as a much more abundant clone is one base away. The V gene is TRBV27, the J gene TRBJ2-5, with 9 bases identical to TRBD2. Per the germline V gene, CDR1 is MNHEY and CDR2 is SMNVEV (reference sequence). The V and J ends lost 5 bases and 4 bases, in that order; junction bases with no gene match: 8. This CDR3 has 15 amino acids. Written as DNA, the CDR3 is TGTGCCAGCAGTCGTGCGGGAGGGGGTCGAGAGACCCAGTACTTC. Its translation is CASSRAGGGRETQYF.

This clonotype was seen more than once but under ten times. V gene TRBV19 combines with J gene TRBJ2-1; D is undetermined. Between the trimmed V and J ends, which lost 5 bases and 2 bases, there was a span of 13 bases. CDR3 length: 15 amino acids. CDR1 and CDR2 from the germline V gene are LNHDA and SQIVND (reference sequence). The CDR3 nucleotides are TGTGCCAGTAGTCCTCAAAAGACCGCCTACAATGAGCAGTTCTTC. This encodes CASSPQKTAYNEQFF.

The sample holds a few counts of this clonotype. The chain carries TRBV27 and TRBJ2-5; no clear D. The CDR3 is 13 amino acids. Germline V CDR1 and CDR2: MNHEY, SMNVEV (reference sequence). Trimming stripped 10 bases from V and 0 bases from J, with 12 bases between. Here the CDR3 DNA reads TGTGCCACCGAGTCCCCCAACCAAGAGACCCAGTACTTC. It is translated as CATESPNQETQYF.